This is a list of T cell receptor beta chains from one sample in a study of spatial heterogeneity in lung cancer. A single record per CDR3 protein comes from TCRdb applying MiXCR to the 5' RACE reads. The sample lists around 23,000 distinct CDR3 sequences; about 3.5% were seen once. The sequenced sample was PBMCs, obtained at surgery. These receptors were taken from a female donor with early-stage non-small cell lung cancer. Each CDR3 is given with its conserved first and last residue. Each record gives: clone size, D gene, V gene, J gene, CDR3 DNA, CDR3 protein. D genes are given only for firm matches. Some rows have no size entry. The others give once, few or many, or a class for an expanded clone.

many,.,TRBV5-1,TRBJ2-3,TGCGCCAGCAGCTTGGATCGGACCACAGATACGCAGTATTTT,CASSLDRTTDTQYF
medium-sized,.,TRBV4-1,TRBJ1-1,TGCGCCAGCAGCCAATGGTTAGGAGGCACTGAAGCTTTCTTT,CASSQWLGGTEAFF
.,.,TRBV28,TRBJ1-2,TGTGCCAGCAGTTTAAACCCGATCTATGGCTACACCTTC,CASSLNPIYGYTF
few,.,TRBV9,TRBJ1-2,TGTGCCAGCAGCACTGGTGGGGACGCGGGCTATGGCTACACCTTC,CASSTGGDAGYGYTF
many,.,TRBV3-1,TRBJ1-4,TGTGCCAGCGCCACGCGCGCCGAAAAACTGTTTTTT,CASATRAEKLFF
many,TRBD1,TRBV9,TRBJ2-2,TGTGCCAGCAGCGTATTTGCAGGGGGCACCGGGGAGCTGTTTTTT,CASSVFAGGTGELFF
many,.,TRBV19,TRBJ1-2,TGTGCCAGTTCCCTCAGGCGGGACAACTATGGCTACACCTTC,CASSLRRDNYGYTF
many,TRBD1,TRBV27,TRBJ1-5,TGTGCCAGCAGGTCAGGGACAGCCGTAGCCCAGCATTTT,CASRSGTAVAQHF
many,TRBD2,TRBV11-2,TRBJ2-1,TGTGCCAGCAGCTTAGAAGCGGGAGGGGCCTACAATGAGCAGTTCTTC,CASSLEAGGAYNEQFF
many,.,TRBV9,TRBJ2-3,TGTGCCAGCAGCGCCGACTCTTGGGATACGCAGTATTTT,CASSADSWDTQYF